These 12 T cell receptor beta chains share one sample of origin, sequenced in a study of T cell responses to AZD1222 COVID-19 vaccine. Sequenced by immunoSEQ multiplex PCR; TCRdb stores in-frame clones only, minus some. The profile shows about 79,000 clones, around 89% of them singletons. The specimen comprised peripheral blood, sampled 28 days after the second AZD1222 dose. The receptors were gathered from an adult who received the AZD1222 COVID-19 vaccine.

CDR3 in DNA: TGCGCCAGCAGCTTGGAGGGGTTGTCAAATCAGCCCCAGCATTTT. Protein sequence: CASSLEGLSNQPQHF. This chain links TRBV5-1 with TRBJ1-5; the D gene is possibly TRBD1 (5 bases). The CDR3 runs 15 residues. The V end lost 0 bases, the J end lost 4 bases, and 11 bases lay between the germline ends. Germline-derived CDR1 and CDR2 are SGHRS and YFSETQ.

The chain employs TRBV28 and TRBJ1-1, with no clear D. CDR1 MDHEN and CDR2 SYDVKM come from the germline V gene. The germline V and J ends were trimmed by 10 bases and 2 bases, with 20 bases remaining between them. This CDR3 comprises 15 residues. CDR3 in DNA: TGTGCCACCACAGTGGGCGGCCTCTTAAACACTGAAGCTTTCTTT. This encodes CATTVGGLLNTEAFF.

The gene calls are TRBV5-1 and TRBJ2-1; D unresolved. Germline V gene sequence: CDR1 SGHRS, CDR2 YFSETQ. V was trimmed by 0 bases and J by 9 bases, leaving 10 bases between them. The CDR3 covers 13 residues. In nucleotides, the CDR3 is TGCGCCAGCAGCTTGGATTCCGATCCTGAGCAGTTCTTC. The encoded protein is CASSLDSDPEQFF.

J is TRBJ2-2 and V is TRBV18; D uncertain. Trimming pared 0 bases from V and 1 base from J, leaving 6 bases between. Germline-derived CDR1 and CDR2 are KGHSH and LQKENI. CDR3 length equals 15 residues. The CDR3 DNA follows: TGTGCCAGCTCACCACCGGTGGGGAACACCGGGGAGCTGTTTTTT. Protein: CASSPPVGNTGELFF.

There are a few counts of this clone. In the same sample, other DNA sequences code for this CDR3. The V and J genes are TRBV7-9 and TRBJ2-5; D not certain. The CDR3 runs 11 residues. Per germline, CDR1 SEHNR and CDR2 FQNEAQ (reference sequence). Trimming pared 4 bases from V and 1 base from J, leaving 1 base between. CDR3 amino acids: CASSSQETQYF. The CDR3 DNA sequence: TGTGCCAGCAGCTCCCAAGAGACCCAGTACTTC.

J is TRBJ1-3 and V is TRBV7-9; perhaps TRBD1 as D (5 bases). With 5 bases removed from V and 4 bases from J, the gap between germline ends came to 15 bases. The CDR3 extends over 15 amino acids. The germline V gene encodes CDR1 SEHNR and CDR2 FQNEAQ (reference sequence). The CDR3: CASSAHGQEGNTIYF. In nucleotides, the CDR3 is TGTGCCAGCAGCGCACACGGACAAGAAGGAAACACCATATATTTT.

This clone was seen many times. The chain couples TRBV6-2 or TRBV6-3 to TRBJ1-5; D uncertain. This CDR3 is 15 amino acids long. Germline CDR1 and CDR2: MNHEY and SVGEGT. Trimming shortened V by 0 bases and J by 5 bases, and 11 bases separated the two germline ends. CDR3 loop: CASSYSVFSDQPQHF. The CDR3 bases are TGTGCCAGCAGTTACTCAGTTTTTAGTGATCAGCCCCAGCATTTT.

The CDR3 sequence: CAIKKNRDAHEQYF. CDR3 nucleotide sequence: TGTGCCATCAAAAAAAACAGGGATGCGCACGAGCAGTACTTC. This rearrangement joins TRBV10-3 to TRBJ2-7; D possibly corresponds to TRBD1 (6 bases). The CDR3 runs 14 residues. V was shortened by 7 bases and J by 5 bases, with 18 bases between the two germline ends. Germline CDR1 and CDR2: ENHRY and SYGVKD.

The chain couples TRBV3-1 (or the pseudogene TRBV3-2) to TRBJ1-4; 10 nucleotides align to TRBD1. V gave up 3 bases and J gave up 8 bases; unmatched junction bases: 9. This CDR3 has 16 residues. In germline, CDR1 is LGHDT, CDR2 YNNKEL (reference sequence). CDR3 DNA: TGTGCCAGCAGCCATAATGGACAGGGGGGAGAAGAAAAACTGTTTTTT. Translation gives CASSHNGQGGEEKLFF.

The chain couples TRBV28 to TRBJ2-7; a possible D gene is TRBD1 (6 bases). Between the trimmed V and J ends, which lost 7 bases and 4 bases, there was a span of 8 bases. In germline, CDR1 is MDHEN, CDR2 SYDVKM. This CDR3 comprises 11 residues. CDR3 sequence: CASNQGYEQYF. CDR3 DNA sequence: TGTGCCAGCAACCAGGGGTACGAGCAGTACTTC.

In its sample, this clone was seen once. The chain has TRBV2 and TRBJ1-5, with D perhaps matching TRBD1 (6 bases). CDR3 length: 17 residues. Germline lookup yields CDR1 SNHLY and CDR2 FYNNEI. V shed 4 bases and J shed 0 bases, with 16 bases lying between them. As DNA, the CDR3 is TGTGCCAGCAGTGGGATACAGGGCTGGTATAGCAATCAGCCCCAGCATTTT. It encodes CASSGIQGWYSNQPQHF.

This chain connects TRBV21-1 to TRBJ1-4. TRBV21-1 is classified as a pseudogene. This CDR3 spans 11 amino acids. CDR3 protein: CASPCNEKLFF. The CDR3 DNA reads TGTGCCAGTCCGTGTAATGAAAAACTGTTTTTT.